This is a list of T cell receptor beta chains from one sample in a study of breast tumors, draining lymph nodes, adjacent tissues. TCRdb re-analysed the multiplex PCR reads in MiXCR, keeping a single row per CDR3 protein. The sample records about 14,000 distinct CDR3 sequences, 55% being singletons. Source material: tumor-adjacent breast tissue. Receptors originate from a female donor with breast cancer. Some clones in this sample may be carry-over from other donors' samples. The CDR3 runs from the conserved cysteine through the conserved F or W. Fields, in order: V gene, J gene, CDR3 protein.

v_call: TRBV13; j_call: TRBJ2-1; cdr3_aa: CASSEEGVGTSGGAGNEQFF
v_call: TRBV6-5; j_call: TRBJ1-3; cdr3_aa: CASRQMTGGGNTIYF
v_call: TRBV6-6; j_call: TRBJ1-5; cdr3_aa: CATRGDSNQPQHF
v_call: TRBV25-1; j_call: TRBJ1-5; cdr3_aa: CASSDWTTESNQPQHF
v_call: TRBV29-1; j_call: TRBJ2-1; cdr3_aa: CSLGGRGSYNEQFF
v_call: TRBV2; j_call: TRBJ2-5; cdr3_aa: CASSEEETQYF
v_call: TRBV14; j_call: TRBJ2-2; cdr3_aa: CASSRGLAGTGELFF
v_call: TRBV7-3; j_call: TRBJ2-2; cdr3_aa: CASRSRTGELFF
v_call: TRBV15; j_call: TRBJ2-7; cdr3_aa: CATSRLAGTTYGQYF
v_call: TRBV24-1; j_call: TRBJ1-4; cdr3_aa: CATSDPNAGSSGEKLFF
v_call: TRBV11-2; j_call: TRBJ2-7; cdr3_aa: CASSFQGDEQYF
v_call: TRBV12-3/TRBV12-4; j_call: TRBJ2-7; cdr3_aa: CASSPRDRGNEQYF
v_call: TRBV7-3; j_call: TRBJ2-5; cdr3_aa: CASSFGTGSPTSETQYF
v_call: TRBV10-3; j_call: TRBJ1-2; cdr3_aa: CATWGEHYGYTF
v_call: TRBV7-8; j_call: TRBJ2-7; cdr3_aa: CASSLGEPGTSYEQYF
v_call: TRBV10-3; j_call: TRBJ1-6; cdr3_aa: CAISERSSYNSPLHF
v_call: TRBV6-6; j_call: TRBJ1-6; cdr3_aa: CASSDRTTREDNSPLHF
v_call: TRBV9; j_call: TRBJ2-7; cdr3_aa: CASSVGLAGGLNAEQYF
v_call: TRBV6-6; j_call: TRBJ1-2; cdr3_aa: CASTRTGIDGYTF
v_call: TRBV11-3; j_call: TRBJ2-7; cdr3_aa: CASSLGDSPRDEQYF
v_call: TRBV11-3; j_call: TRBJ2-7; cdr3_aa: CASSPGPKNPYEQYF
v_call: TRBV12-3/TRBV12-4; j_call: TRBJ2-7; cdr3_aa: CASSATGSYEQYF
v_call: TRBV9; j_call: TRBJ2-1; cdr3_aa: CASSVGQGEQFF
v_call: TRBV5-8; j_call: TRBJ2-3; cdr3_aa: CASSFNQGGPDTQYF
v_call: TRBV20-1; j_call: TRBJ2-5; cdr3_aa: CSARVGLSRGTQYF
v_call: TRBV24-1; j_call: TRBJ2-3; cdr3_aa: CATSERASTDTQYF
v_call: TRBV7-6; j_call: TRBJ1-4; cdr3_aa: CASSLAETGVYNEKLFF
v_call: TRBV7-2; j_call: TRBJ2-3; cdr3_aa: CASSTRLAGGTDTQYF
v_call: TRBV9; j_call: TRBJ1-5; cdr3_aa: CASSARGDSNQPQHF
v_call: TRBV7-2; j_call: TRBJ1-2; cdr3_aa: CASSLGQGGYTF
v_call: TRBV7-8; j_call: TRBJ2-5; cdr3_aa: CASSLQRGGETQYF
v_call: TRBV29-1; j_call: TRBJ2-1; cdr3_aa: CSVDTSGGGNEQFF
v_call: TRBV19; j_call: TRBJ2-3; cdr3_aa: CASSRVGSTDTQYF
v_call: TRBV20-1; j_call: TRBJ2-7; cdr3_aa: CSVSSKGLTYEQYF
v_call: TRBV10-3; j_call: TRBJ2-1; cdr3_aa: CAIIRGDSYNEQFF
v_call: TRBV4-1; j_call: TRBJ1-4; cdr3_aa: CASSQETGLWVKLFF
v_call: TRBV9; j_call: TRBJ1-6; cdr3_aa: CASSPRDSLNSPLHF
v_call: TRBV19; j_call: TRBJ2-7; cdr3_aa: CASSIATGSSYEQYF
v_call: TRBV5-1; j_call: TRBJ2-3; cdr3_aa: CASSQEGRDTQYF
v_call: TRBV11-2; j_call: TRBJ2-7; cdr3_aa: CASSLDVYEQYF
v_call: TRBV7-9; j_call: TRBJ2-3; cdr3_aa: CASGRTSGGTSTDTQYF
v_call: TRBV5-8; j_call: TRBJ2-1; cdr3_aa: CASSPSLGSGRRNEQFF
v_call: TRBV29-1; j_call: TRBJ2-2; cdr3_aa: CSANRGGLNTGELFF
v_call: TRBV5-1; j_call: TRBJ2-3; cdr3_aa: CASSLRQGTDTQYF
v_call: TRBV12-3/TRBV12-4; j_call: TRBJ2-2; cdr3_aa: CASSFSGRNTGELFF
v_call: TRBV5-1; j_call: TRBJ1-6; cdr3_aa: CASSPGHRDRKNSPLHF
v_call: TRBV11-3; j_call: TRBJ1-2; cdr3_aa: CASSLGYGVPGRHGYTF
v_call: TRBV24-1; j_call: TRBJ2-1; cdr3_aa: CATHGQYDNEQFF
v_call: TRBV7-3; j_call: TRBJ1-4; cdr3_aa: CASSLQHVGIANEKLFF
v_call: TRBV24-1; j_call: TRBJ1-4; cdr3_aa: CATSDPDRQSTNEKLFF
v_call: TRBV7-3; j_call: TRBJ2-6; cdr3_aa: CASSLMTGLLGANVLTF
v_call: TRBV4-2; j_call: TRBJ1-3; cdr3_aa: CASSQQGSDSGNTIYF
v_call: TRBV5-1; j_call: TRBJ2-3; cdr3_aa: CASSRGTGILTDTQYF